A selection of T cell receptor beta chains follows, all from one sample in a study of a mutant IDH1 vaccine in newly diagnosed glioma. These receptors have no known antigen. Using immunoSEQ multiplex PCR, the repertoire was profiled, and TCRdb retains in-frame clones only, with some absent. The repertoire holds about 46,000 clones, with 85% to 95% as singletons. Sequenced material: PBMCs, taken from a glioma patient whose treatment included an IDH1 peptide vaccine. All receptors come from a man aged 50-59 years with glioma. The CDR3 runs from the conserved cysteine through the conserved F or W. The D gene is left open where the match is weak. A row's size may be missing; if present it is once, few, many or a size class.

D	V	size	J	DNA	CDR3
TRBD1	TRBV27	.	TRBJ1-2	TGTGCCAGCAGTTCGGGACAGGGAACAGCGGGGGGCTACACCTTC	CASSSGQGTAGGYTF
.	TRBV18	.	TRBJ2-6	TGTGCCAGCTCACCATCCGGTGTTGCTCTCTCTGGGGCCAACGTCCTGACTTTC	CASSPSGVALSGANVLTF
.	TRBV18	.	TRBJ2-5	TGTGCCAGCTCAATCGACAGGCATCGGACCCAGTACTTC	CASSIDRHRTQYF
TRBD1	TRBV7-2	.	TRBJ2-7	TGTGCCAGCAGCTTAAGGGACAGCTCCTACGAGCAGTACTTC	CASSLRDSSYEQYF
.	TRBV7-2	.	TRBJ1-3	TGTGCCAGCAGCTTAGAGTACGGGACCGGACGCTCTGGAAACACCATATATTTT	CASSLEYGTGRSGNTIYF
TRBD1	TRBV9	.	TRBJ1-2	TGTGCCAGCAGCGTAGATAATCGGGACAGACCCAACTATGGCTACACCTTC	CASSVDNRDRPNYGYTF
.	TRBV30	.	TRBJ1-1	TGTGCCTGGGGCCGCAGGACCGGCGAAGCTTTCTTT	CAWGRRTGEAFF
.	TRBV6-1	.	TRBJ2-2	TGTTCCGCGGGTACCGGGGAGCTGTTTTTT	CSAGTGELFF
.	TRBV25-1	.	TRBJ1-4	TGTGCCAGCAGTGAAAGCTGGGGTTCGAATGAAAAACTGTTTTTT	CASSESWGSNEKLFF
TRBD1	TRBV9	.	TRBJ1-5	TGTGCCAGCAGCCCAACAGGGGGCAATCAGCCCCAGCATTTT	CASSPTGGNQPQHF
.	TRBV9	.	TRBJ2-7	TGTGCCAGCAGCGTATCCTCCGGGGTCGCGGAATACGAGCAGTACTTC	CASSVSSGVAEYEQYF
.	TRBV7-9	.	TRBJ2-7	TGTGCCAGCAGCTTAGGTCAAGGCAGGAGATACGAGCAGTACTTC	CASSLGQGRRYEQYF
.	TRBV7-2	.	TRBJ1-2	TGTGCCAGCAGCTTAGCGCTGGAGGGGCCAATTAACTATGGCTACACCTTC	CASSLALEGPINYGYTF
.	TRBV10-3	.	TRBJ1-6	TGTGCCATCAGGTCTGGGACCGAAGCCTATAATTCACCCCTCCACTTT	CAIRSGTEAYNSPLHF
TRBD1	TRBV29-1	.	TRBJ2-7	TGCAGCGCTTTAACAGGGGGCCCCTACGAGCAGTACTTC	CSALTGGPYEQYF
TRBD1	TRBV19	.	TRBJ2-5	TGTGCCAGTAGCCAGACAGGGGTAGGGGAGACCCAGTACTTC	CASSQTGVGETQYF
.	TRBV20-1	.	TRBJ1-5	TGCAGTGCCGGTACACATCAGCCCCAGCATTTT	CSAGTHQPQHF
TRBD1	TRBV6-1	.	TRBJ2-1	TGTGCCAGCAGTGAATGGGGCAGGGGGTCCTACAATGAGCAGTTCTTC	CASSEWGRGSYNEQFF
.	TRBV4-3	.	TRBJ1-6	TGCGCCAGCAGCCTTGCAGGAAGCTCCTATAATTCACCCCTCCACTTT	CASSLAGSSYNSPLHF
TRBD1	TRBV7-3	few	TRBJ2-1	TGTGCCAGCAGCCGACAGGGCTATGAGCAGTTCTTC	CASSRQGYEQFF
.	TRBV28	.	TRBJ2-7	TGTGCCAGCAGTTCCTCGGGACAATTTTACGAGCAGTACTTC	CASSSSGQFYEQYF
.	TRBV18	.	TRBJ1-4	TGTGCCAGCTCACCGGTCCTAGGTGCGGGTAGTGAAAAACTGTTTTTT	CASSPVLGAGSEKLFF
.	TRBV27	.	TRBJ2-3	TGTGCCAGCAGTCTGGGGCGAACTAGCACAGATACGCAGTATTTT	CASSLGRTSTDTQYF
TRBD1	TRBV9	.	TRBJ1-2	TGTGCCAGCAGCGTAGTGGGTCAGGGGGCTAACTATGGCTACACCTTC	CASSVVGQGANYGYTF
.	TRBV19	once	TRBJ2-7	TGTGCCAGTACCCCCGGGGCAGGGATCGAGCAGTACTTC	CASTPGAGIEQYF
.	TRBV6-5	.	TRBJ1-2	TGTGCCAGCAGTTCGTGGTCTAAGGATGGCTACACCTTC	CASSSWSKDGYTF
TRBD1	TRBV27	.	TRBJ1-2	TGTGCCAGCAGTCCGATTCACGACAGGGATGGCTACACCTTC	CASSPIHDRDGYTF
.	TRBV27	.	TRBJ1-1	TGTGCCAGCAGTCCCGGGGGGTGGGACACTGAAGCTTTCTTT	CASSPGGWDTEAFF
.	TRBV4-3	once	TRBJ2-3	TGCGCCAGCAGCCCATGGGGTAGCACAGATACGCAGTATTTT	CASSPWGSTDTQYF